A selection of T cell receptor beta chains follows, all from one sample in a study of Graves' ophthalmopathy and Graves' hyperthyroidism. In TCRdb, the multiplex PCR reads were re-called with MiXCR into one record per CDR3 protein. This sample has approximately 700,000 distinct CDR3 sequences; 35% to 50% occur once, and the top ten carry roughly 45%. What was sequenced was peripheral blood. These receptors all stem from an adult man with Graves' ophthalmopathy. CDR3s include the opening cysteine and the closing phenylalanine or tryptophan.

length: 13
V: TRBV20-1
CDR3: CSARDGENSPLHF

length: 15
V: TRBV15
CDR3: CASSPSQYSNQPQHF

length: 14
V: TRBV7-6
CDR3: CASSSRDPAYEQYF

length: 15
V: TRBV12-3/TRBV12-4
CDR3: CASSLRDLGGTEAFF

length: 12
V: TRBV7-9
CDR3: CASSLNSYGYTF

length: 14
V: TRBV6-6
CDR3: CASSYRARSYEQYF

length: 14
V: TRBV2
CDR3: CASSAGGQANTIYF

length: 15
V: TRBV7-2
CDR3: CASSLATSVAYEQYF

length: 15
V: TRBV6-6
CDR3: CASSEGVRMAETQYF

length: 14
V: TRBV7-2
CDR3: CASSLEGGPETQYF

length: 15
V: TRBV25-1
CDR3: CASSEASGNTGELFF

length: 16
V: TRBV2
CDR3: CASSATVQGSDSPLHF

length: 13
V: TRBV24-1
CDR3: CAWSKGFGQPQHF

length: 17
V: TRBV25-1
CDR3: CASSATRTGIENTEAFF

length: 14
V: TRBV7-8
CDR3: CASSSHGRDYGYTF